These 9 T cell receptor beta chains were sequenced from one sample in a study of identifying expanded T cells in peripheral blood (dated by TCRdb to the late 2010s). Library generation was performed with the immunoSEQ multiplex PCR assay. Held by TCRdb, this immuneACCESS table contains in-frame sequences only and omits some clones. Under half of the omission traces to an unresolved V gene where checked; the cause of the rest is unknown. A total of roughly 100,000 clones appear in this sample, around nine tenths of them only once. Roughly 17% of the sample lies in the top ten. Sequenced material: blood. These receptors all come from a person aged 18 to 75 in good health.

For the CDR3, the DNA is TGTGCCAGCTCACGGGGACTAGCGGGGGGGCCGGACGAGCAGTACTTC. It yields the protein CASSRGLAGGPDEQYF. The chain joins TRBV18 to TRBJ2-7; TRBD2 aligns across 16 bases. The germline V gene has CDR1 KGHSH and CDR2 LQKENI. This CDR3 has 16 residues. V lost 4 bases, J lost 5 bases, and 5 bases stayed unmatched.

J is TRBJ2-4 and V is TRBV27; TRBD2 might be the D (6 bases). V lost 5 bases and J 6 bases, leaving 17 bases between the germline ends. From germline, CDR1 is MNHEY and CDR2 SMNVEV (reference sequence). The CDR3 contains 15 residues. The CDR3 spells CASSPSSGGANIQYF. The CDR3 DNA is TGTGCCAGCAGTCCCTCCTCCGGAGGGGCAAACATTCAGTACTTC.

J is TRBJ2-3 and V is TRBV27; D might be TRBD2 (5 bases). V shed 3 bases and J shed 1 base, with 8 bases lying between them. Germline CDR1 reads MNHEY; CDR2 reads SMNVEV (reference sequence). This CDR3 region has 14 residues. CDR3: CASSLVGGTDTQYF. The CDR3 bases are TGTGCCAGCAGTTTGGTGGGAGGCACAGATACGCAGTATTTT.

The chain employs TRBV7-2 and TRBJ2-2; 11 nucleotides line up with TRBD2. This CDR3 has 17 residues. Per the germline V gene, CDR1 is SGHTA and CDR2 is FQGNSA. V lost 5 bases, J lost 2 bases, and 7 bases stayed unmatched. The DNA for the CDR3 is TGTGCCAGCAGCCGGGTACTAGCGGGGGTAAACACCGGGGAGCTGTTTTTT. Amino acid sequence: CASSRVLAGVNTGELFF.

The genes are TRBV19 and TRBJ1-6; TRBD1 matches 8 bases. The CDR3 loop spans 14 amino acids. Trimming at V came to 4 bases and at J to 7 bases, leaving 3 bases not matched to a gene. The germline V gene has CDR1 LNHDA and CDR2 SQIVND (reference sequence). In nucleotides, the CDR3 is TGTGCCAGTAGTAAAGGACAGGGAAATTCACCCCTCCACTTT. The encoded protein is CASSKGQGNSPLHF.

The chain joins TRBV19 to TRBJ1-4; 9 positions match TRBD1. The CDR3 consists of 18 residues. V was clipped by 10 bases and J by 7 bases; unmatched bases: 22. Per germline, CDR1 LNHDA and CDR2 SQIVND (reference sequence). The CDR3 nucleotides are TGTGCCACCTCAATTTTCCCGGGACAGGGCCGCGTCGGTGAAAAACTGTTTTTT. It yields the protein CATSIFPGQGRVGEKLFF.

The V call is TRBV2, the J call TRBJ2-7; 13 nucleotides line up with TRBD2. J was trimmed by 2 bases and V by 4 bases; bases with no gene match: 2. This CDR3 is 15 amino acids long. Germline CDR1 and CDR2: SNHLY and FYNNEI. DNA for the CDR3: TGTGCCAGCAGTGGGGGGACTAGCGGGACCTACGAGCAGTACTTC. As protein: CASSGGTSGTYEQYF.

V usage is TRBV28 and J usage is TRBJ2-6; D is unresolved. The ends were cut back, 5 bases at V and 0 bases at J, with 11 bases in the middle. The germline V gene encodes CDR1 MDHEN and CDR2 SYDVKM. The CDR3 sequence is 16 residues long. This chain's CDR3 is CASSPLSGSGANVLTF. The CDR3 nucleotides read TGTGCCAGCAGTCCCCTATCCGGCTCTGGGGCCAACGTCCTGACTTTC.

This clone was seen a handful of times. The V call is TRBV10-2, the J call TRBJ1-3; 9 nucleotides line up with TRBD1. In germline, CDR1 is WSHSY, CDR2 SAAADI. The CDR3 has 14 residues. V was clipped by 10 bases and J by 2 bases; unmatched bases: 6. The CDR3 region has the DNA TGCGCCACCCAACAGGGGGCAACTGGAAACACCATATATTTT. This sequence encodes CATQQGATGNTIYF.